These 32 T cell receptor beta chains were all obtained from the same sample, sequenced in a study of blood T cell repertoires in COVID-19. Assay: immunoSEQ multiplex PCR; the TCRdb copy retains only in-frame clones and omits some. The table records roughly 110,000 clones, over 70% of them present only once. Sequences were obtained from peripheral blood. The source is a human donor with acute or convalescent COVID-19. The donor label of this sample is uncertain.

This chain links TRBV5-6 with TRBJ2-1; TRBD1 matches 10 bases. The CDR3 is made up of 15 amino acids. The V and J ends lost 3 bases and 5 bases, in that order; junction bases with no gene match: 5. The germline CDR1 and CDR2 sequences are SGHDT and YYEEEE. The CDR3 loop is CASSWGQGIHNEQFF. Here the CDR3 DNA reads TGTGCCAGCAGCTGGGGACAGGGGATCCACAATGAGCAGTTCTTC.

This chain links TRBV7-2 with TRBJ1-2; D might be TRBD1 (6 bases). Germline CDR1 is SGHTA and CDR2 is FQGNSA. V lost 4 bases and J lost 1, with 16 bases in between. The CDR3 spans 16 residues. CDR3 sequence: CASSSGGTQGNYGYTF. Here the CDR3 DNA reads TGTGCCAGCAGCTCAGGTGGGACACAGGGTAACTATGGCTACACCTTC.

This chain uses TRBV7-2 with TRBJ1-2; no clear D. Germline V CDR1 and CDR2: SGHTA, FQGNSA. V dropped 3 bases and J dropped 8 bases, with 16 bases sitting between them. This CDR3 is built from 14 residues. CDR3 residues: CASSFLFGEGGYTF. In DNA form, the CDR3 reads TGTGCCAGCAGCTTCCTCTTTGGGGAGGGAGGCTACACCTTC.

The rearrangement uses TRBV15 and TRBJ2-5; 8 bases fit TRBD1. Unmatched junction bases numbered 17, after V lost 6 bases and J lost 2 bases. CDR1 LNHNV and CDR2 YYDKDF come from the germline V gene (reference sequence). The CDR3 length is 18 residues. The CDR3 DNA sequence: TGTGCCACCAGGCCGGACAGGGTCCCCCTTAGGGGGCAAGAGACCCAGTACTTC. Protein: CATRPDRVPLRGQETQYF.

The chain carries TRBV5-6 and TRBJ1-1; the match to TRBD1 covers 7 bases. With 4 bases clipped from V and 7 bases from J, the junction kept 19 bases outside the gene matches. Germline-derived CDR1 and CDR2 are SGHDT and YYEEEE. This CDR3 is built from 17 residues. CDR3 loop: CASSPEGQGVAVDEAFF. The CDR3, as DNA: TGTGCCAGCAGCCCCGAGGGGCAGGGGGTAGCGGTAGATGAAGCTTTCTTT.

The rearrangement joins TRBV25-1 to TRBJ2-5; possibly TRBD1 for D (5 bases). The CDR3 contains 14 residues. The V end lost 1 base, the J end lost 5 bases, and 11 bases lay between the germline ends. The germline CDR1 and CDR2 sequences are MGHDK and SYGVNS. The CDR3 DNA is TGTGCCAGCAGTGAATGGGGCAAGGGGGAGACCCAGTACTTC. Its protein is CASSEWGKGETQYF.

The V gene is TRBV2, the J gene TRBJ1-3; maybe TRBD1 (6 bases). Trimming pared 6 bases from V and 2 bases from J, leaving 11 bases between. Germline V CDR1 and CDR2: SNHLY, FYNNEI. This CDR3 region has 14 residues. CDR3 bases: TGTGCCAGCAGGGACACAGGGACTGGAAACACCATATATTTT. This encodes CASRDTGTGNTIYF.

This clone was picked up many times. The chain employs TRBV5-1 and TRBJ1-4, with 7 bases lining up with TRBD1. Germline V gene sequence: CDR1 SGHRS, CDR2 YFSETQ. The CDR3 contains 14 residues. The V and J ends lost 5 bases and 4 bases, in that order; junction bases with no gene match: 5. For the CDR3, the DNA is TGCGCCAGCAGTGAGGGGGCAAATAATGAAAAACTGTTTTTT. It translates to CASSEGANNEKLFF.

CDR3 DNA: TGTGCCAGCAGTTGGGACAGCTCTTATGGCTACACCTTC. Its translation: CASSWDSSYGYTF. V is TRBV2 and J is TRBJ1-2, with 7 bases fitting TRBD1. Trimming removed 5 bases from V and 5 bases from J; junction bases left unmatched: 5. The CDR3 runs 13 residues. Germline CDR1 SNHLY, CDR2 FYNNEI.

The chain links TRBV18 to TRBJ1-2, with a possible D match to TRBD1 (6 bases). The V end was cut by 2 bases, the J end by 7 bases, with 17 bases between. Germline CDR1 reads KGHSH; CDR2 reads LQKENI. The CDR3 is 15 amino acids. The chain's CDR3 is CASSPKTGTIGGYTF. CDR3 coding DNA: TGTGCCAGCTCACCAAAAACAGGGACGATTGGTGGCTACACCTTC.

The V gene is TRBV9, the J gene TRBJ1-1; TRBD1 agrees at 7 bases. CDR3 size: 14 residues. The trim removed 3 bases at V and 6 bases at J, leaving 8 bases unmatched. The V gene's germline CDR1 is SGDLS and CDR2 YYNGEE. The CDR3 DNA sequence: TGTGCCAGCAGCGCGCAGGGGGGACGGCCTGAAGCTTTCTTT. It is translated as CASSAQGGRPEAFF.

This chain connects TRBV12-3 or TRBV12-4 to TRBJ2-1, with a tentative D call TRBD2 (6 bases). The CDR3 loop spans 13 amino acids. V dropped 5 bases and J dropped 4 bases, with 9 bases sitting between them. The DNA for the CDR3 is TGTGCCAGCAGTAGCGGGCCTTACAATGAGCAGTTCTTC. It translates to CASSSGPYNEQFF.

CDR3 nucleotide sequence: TGTGCCAGCAGCTTCGTGACAGGGATCACAGATACGCAGTATTTT. Residues: CASSFVTGITDTQYF. This sequence joins TRBV11-2 and TRBJ2-3; 7 bases are a match to TRBD1. The CDR3 length is 15 residues. J gave up 2 bases and V 3 bases, and 5 bases lay outside the gene matches. From germline, CDR1 is SGHAT and CDR2 FQNNGV.

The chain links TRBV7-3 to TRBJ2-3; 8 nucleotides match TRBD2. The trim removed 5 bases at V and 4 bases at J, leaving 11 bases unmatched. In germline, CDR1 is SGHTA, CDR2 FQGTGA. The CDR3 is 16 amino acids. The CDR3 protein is CASSQGPGGPPDTQYF. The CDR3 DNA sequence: TGTGCCAGCAGCCAAGGCCCGGGGGGGCCCCCAGATACGCAGTATTTT.

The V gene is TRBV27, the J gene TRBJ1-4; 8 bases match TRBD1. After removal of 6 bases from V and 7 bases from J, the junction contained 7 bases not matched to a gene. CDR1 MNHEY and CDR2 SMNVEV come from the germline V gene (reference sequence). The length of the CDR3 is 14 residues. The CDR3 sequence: CASSDWQGAEKLFF. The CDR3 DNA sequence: TGTGCCAGCAGCGACTGGCAGGGGGCTGAAAAACTGTTTTTT.

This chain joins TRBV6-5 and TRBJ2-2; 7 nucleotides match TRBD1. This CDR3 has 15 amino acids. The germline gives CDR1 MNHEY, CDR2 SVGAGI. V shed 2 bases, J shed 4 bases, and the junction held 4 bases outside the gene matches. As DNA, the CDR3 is TGTGCCAGCAGTTACCAGCCAGGGGGCACCGGGGAGCTGTTTTTT. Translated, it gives CASSYQPGGTGELFF.

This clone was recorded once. CDR3 coding DNA: TGTGCCAGCTCAGAACAGGGGCTAGACAGCGAGCAGTACGTC. The encoded protein is CASSEQGLDSEQYV. This chain joins TRBV18 and TRBJ2-7, with 7 bases that match TRBD1. CDR3 length: 14 amino acids. Germline CDR1 KGHSH, CDR2 LQKENI. Trimming took 5 bases from V and 6 from J; bases not matched to a gene: 10.

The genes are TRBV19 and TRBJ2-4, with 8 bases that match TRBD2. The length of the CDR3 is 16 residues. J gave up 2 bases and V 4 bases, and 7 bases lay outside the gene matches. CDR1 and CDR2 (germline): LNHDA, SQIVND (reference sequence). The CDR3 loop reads CASSTFGGGTKNIQYF. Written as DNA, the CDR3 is TGTGCCAGTAGTACTTTCGGCGGGGGGACCAAAAACATTCAGTACTTC.

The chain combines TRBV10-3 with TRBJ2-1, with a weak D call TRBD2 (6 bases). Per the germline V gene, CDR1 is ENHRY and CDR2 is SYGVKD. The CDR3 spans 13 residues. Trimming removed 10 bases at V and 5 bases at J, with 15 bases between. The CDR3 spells CATTRGKNNEQFF. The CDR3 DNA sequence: TGTGCCACCACCCGGGGGAAAAACAATGAGCAGTTCTTC.

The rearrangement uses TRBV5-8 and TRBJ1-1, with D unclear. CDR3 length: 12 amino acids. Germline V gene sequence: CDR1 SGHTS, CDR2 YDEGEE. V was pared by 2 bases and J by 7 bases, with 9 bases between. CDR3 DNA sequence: TGTGCCAGCAGCTTTCGAACTTTTGAAGCTTTCTTT. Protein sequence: CASSFRTFEAFF.

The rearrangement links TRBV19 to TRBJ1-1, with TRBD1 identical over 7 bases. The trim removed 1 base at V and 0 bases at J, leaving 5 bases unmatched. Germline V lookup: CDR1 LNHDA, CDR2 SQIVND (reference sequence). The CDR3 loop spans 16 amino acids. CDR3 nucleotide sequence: TGTGCCAGTAGTATAGCCCGGACAGGACTGAACACTGAAGCTTTCTTT. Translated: CASSIARTGLNTEAFF.

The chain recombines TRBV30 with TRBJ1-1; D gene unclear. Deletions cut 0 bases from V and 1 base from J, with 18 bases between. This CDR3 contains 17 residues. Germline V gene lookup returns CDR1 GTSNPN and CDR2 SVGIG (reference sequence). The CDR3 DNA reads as TGTGCCTGGAGTGTATGGAGGAGCGAGAGAACGAACACTGAAGCTTTCTTT. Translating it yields CAWSVWRSERTNTEAFF.

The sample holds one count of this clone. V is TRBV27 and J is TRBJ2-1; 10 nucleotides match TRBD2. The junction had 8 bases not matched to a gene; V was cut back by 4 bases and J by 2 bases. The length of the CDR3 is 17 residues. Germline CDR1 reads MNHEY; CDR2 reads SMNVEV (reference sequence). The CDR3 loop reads CASSSLSGGNPYNEQFF. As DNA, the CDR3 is TGTGCCAGCAGTTCCCTTAGCGGGGGGAATCCCTACAATGAGCAGTTCTTC.

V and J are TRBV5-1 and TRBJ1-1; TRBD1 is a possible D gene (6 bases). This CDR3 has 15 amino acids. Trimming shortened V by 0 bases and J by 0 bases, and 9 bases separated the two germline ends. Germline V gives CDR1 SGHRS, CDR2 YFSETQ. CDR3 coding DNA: TGCGCCAGCAGCTTGGAACCAGGGGTGAACACTGAAGCTTTCTTT. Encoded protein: CASSLEPGVNTEAFF. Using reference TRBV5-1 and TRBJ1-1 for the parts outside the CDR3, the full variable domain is KAGVTQTPRYLIKTRGQQVTLSCSPISGHRSVSWYQQTPGQGLQFLFEYFSETQRNKGNFPGRFSGRQFSNSRSEMNVSTLELGDSALYLCASSLEPGVNTEAFFGQGTRLTVV.

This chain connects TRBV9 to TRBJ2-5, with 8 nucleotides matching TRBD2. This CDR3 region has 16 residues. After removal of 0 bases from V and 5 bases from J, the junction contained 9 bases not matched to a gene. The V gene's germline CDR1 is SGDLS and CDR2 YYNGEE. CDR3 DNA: TGTGCCAGCAGCGTAGCTCAACGGGGGGGCAGGGAGACCCAGTACTTC. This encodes CASSVAQRGGRETQYF.

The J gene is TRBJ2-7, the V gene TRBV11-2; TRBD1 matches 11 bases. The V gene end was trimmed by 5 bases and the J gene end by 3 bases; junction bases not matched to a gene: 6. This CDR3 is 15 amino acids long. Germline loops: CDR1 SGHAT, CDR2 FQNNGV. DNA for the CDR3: TGTGCCAGCAGCGACGGACAGGGGGCTTACTACGAGCAGTACTTC. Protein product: CASSDGQGAYYEQYF.

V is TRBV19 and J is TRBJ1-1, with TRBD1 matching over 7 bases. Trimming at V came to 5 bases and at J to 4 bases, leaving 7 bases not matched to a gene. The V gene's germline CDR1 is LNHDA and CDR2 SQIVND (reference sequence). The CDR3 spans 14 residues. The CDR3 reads CASSEQGWATEAFF. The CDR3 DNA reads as TGTGCCAGTAGTGAACAGGGGTGGGCCACTGAAGCTTTCTTT.

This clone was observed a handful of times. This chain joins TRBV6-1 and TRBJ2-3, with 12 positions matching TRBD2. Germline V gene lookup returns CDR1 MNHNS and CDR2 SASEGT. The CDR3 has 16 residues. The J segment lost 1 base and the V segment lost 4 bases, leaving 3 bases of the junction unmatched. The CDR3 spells CASSAPSGGGTDTQYF. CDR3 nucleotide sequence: TGTGCCAGCAGTGCTCCTAGCGGGGGGGGCACAGATACGCAGTATTTT.

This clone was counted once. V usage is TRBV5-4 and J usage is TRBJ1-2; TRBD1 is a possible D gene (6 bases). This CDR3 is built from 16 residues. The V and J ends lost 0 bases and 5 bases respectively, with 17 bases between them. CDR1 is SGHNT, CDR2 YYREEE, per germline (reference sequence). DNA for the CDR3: TGTGCCAGCAGCTTGGACCCGGGGGGCGCGAGGTATGGCTACACCTTC. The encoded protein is CASSLDPGGARYGYTF.

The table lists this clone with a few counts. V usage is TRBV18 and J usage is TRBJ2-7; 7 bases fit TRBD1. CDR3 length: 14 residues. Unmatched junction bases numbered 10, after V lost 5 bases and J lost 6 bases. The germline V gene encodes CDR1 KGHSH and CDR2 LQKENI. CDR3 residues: CASSRGTAPGEQYV. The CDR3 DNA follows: TGTGCCAGCTCAAGGGGGACAGCCCCTGGCGAGCAGTACGTC.

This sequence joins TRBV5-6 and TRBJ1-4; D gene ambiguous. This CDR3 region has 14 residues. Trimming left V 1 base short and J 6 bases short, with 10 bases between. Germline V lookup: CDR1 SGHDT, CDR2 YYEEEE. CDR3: CASSLLSVDEKLFF. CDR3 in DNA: TGTGCCAGCAGCTTGTTATCAGTCGATGAAAAACTGTTTTTT.

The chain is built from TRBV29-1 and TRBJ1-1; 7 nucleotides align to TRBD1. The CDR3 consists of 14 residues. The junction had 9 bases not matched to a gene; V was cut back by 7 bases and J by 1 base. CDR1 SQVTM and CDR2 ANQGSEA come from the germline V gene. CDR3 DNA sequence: TGCAGCGCAAGGGGGCAGGACTGGAACACTGAAGCTTTCTTT. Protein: CSARGQDWNTEAFF.